The following is a T cell receptor (beta chain) sequence with its context. It has no known antigen specificity. The input lacks base qualities; no much larger clone sits a single base away. The data were taken from a study of blood T cell repertoires in COVID-19 (dated by TCRdb to about 2020). Concerning the study at large: The collaborator samples originated in the United States, Italy and Spain and spanned the acute and convalescent phases of COVID-19. Where HLA class I and class II types were available, the types were taken from metadata supplied by the sample provider, not from assay-based typing. The repertoires were released in a freely available public database intended as a resource for research on the immune response to SARS-CoV-2. The dataset comprised deeply sampled blood TCRbeta repertoires from subjects exposed to, actively infected with, or recovered from COVID-19. The material from the prospective study consisted of cDNA or gDNA derived from T cells, B-cell-depleted T cells, or PBMCs. Nearly every sample came with metadata listing a de-identified subject ID, COVID-19 status, age in years and sex. Samples were obtained from the ongoing ImmuneRACE study (first 160 participants) and from over a thousand subjects provided by 6 global collaborators. Paper-wide results and their limitations: How much clinical and demographic metadata was included differed by source and by participant, and the metadata was provided uncurated.

TCRbeta CDR3 regions were amplified from genomic DNA by means of the immunoSEQ Assay, a bias-controlled multiplex PCR. For the original study's pipeline: The number of nucleated cells in each sample was estimated by amplification of reference gene primers within the assay. To quantify the absolute abundance of each unique TCRbeta CDR3 rearrangement, sequence reads were collapsed and filtered. For each sample, productive Simpson clonality was calculated by taking the square root of Simpson's diversity index across productive rearrangements. The table comes from immuneACCESS by way of TCRdb, which keeps in-frame sequences with V and J called. Part of the clones is missing from these tables; in studies checked, under half for an unresolved V gene and the rest for unknown reasons. V, J and clone size reflect that table, while D and trimming were determined from the DNA. The sample table contains just under 350,000 clones; only one count was recorded for approximately 87% of them. In total, the top ten clones hold roughly 6% of the sample.

In Seattle, one collaborating source enrolled patients while the infection was active and tracked those patients longitudinally over the course of disease. Each collaborating institution followed its own protocols to collect whole blood in K2EDTA tubes. For TCRbeta analysis, collaborators shipped samples as frozen whole blood, isolated PBMCs, or DNA extracted from either of those sample types. The clonotype was recovered from a woman aged 50 to 60 with COVID-19, enrolled during active disease. Input material: peripheral blood.

The base sequence is TGTGCCAGCGGGTGGCAGGTTACCTTAAATTCACCCCTCCACTTT. Translation gives CASGWQVTLNSPLHF. This sequence uses TRBV2 and TRBJ1-6; a confident D gene designation cannot be given. There are 15 amino acids in the CDR3, from cysteine to phenylalanine inclusive. Only the CDR3 DNA stays, 45 bases, in frame from base 1. The V and J ends are trimmed by 8 bases and 7 bases, leaving 18 bases between them. As encoded in the germline V gene, CDR1 is SNHLY while CDR2 is FYNNEI.